The 27 T cell receptor beta chains below come from one sample, sequenced in a study of blood T cell repertoires in COVID-19. The protocol was immunoSEQ multiplex PCR, while the TCRdb copy is restricted to in-frame clones and leaves out a portion. The sample contains hundreds of thousands of clones, more than 90% of which appear only once. The sequenced sample was PBMCs or T cells enriched from blood (not recorded which). These receptors were taken from a man in his sixties who had recovered from COVID-19.

This rearrangement joins TRBV18 to TRBJ2-7, with D uncertain. In germline, CDR1 is KGHSH, CDR2 LQKENI. The V end lost 2 bases, the J end lost 2 bases, and 4 bases lay between the germline ends. CDR3 length equals 12 residues. The CDR3 spells CASSPGPYEQYF. The CDR3 coding sequence is TGTGCCAGCTCACCAGGGCCCTACGAGCAGTACTTC.

The chain carries TRBV18 and TRBJ1-6; the D gene is possibly TRBD1 (5 bases). V gave up 4 bases and J gave up 4 bases, with 17 bases separating them. CDR1 KGHSH and CDR2 LQKENI come from the germline V gene. CDR3 length: 17 amino acids. The CDR3 DNA follows: TGTGCCAGCTCACAAATGCGGACGGGGGATTATAATTCACCCCTCCACTTT. This gives the protein CASSQMRTGDYNSPLHF.

This clone was picked up one time. This chain links TRBV4-3 with TRBJ1-6; D not certain. The V end was cut by 4 bases, the J end by 0 bases, with 16 bases between. The CDR3 consists of 18 residues. Per germline, CDR1 LGHNA and CDR2 YSLEER. The CDR3 spells CASSRARSSSSYNSPLHF. The CDR3 DNA reads TGCGCCAGCAGCCGAGCCAGGTCGAGTAGCTCCTATAATTCACCCCTCCACTTT.

The chain has TRBV6-1 and TRBJ1-2; the match to TRBD1 covers 12 bases. Per the germline V gene, CDR1 is MNHNS and CDR2 is SASEGT. The CDR3 has 14 residues. The ends lost 6 bases at V and 8 bases at J; junction bases unmatched: 7. The CDR3 nucleotides are TGTGCCAGCAGACTCGGGACAGGGGGCGTGGGCTACACCTTC. It yields the protein CASRLGTGGVGYTF.

This sequence joins TRBV6-2 or TRBV6-3 and TRBJ2-1; TRBD1 agrees at 8 bases. Germline V gives CDR1 MNHEY, CDR2 SVGEGT. V trimming: 6 bases; J trimming: 2 bases; junction bases outside the gene matches: 6. The CDR3 covers 15 residues. CDR3 sequence (DNA): TGTGCCAGCAGCAATGGACAGGGCGCCTACAATGAGCAGTTCTTC. Translation: CASSNGQGAYNEQFF.

The V and J genes are TRBV15 and TRBJ2-2; 10 bases fit TRBD1. The J segment lost 4 bases and the V segment lost 4 bases, leaving 6 bases of the junction unmatched. Germline CDR1 LNHNV, CDR2 YYDKDF (reference sequence). The CDR3 length is 16 residues. CDR3 sequence reads: CATSTRGTGVTGELFF. The CDR3 nucleotides are TGTGCCACCAGCACCCGCGGGACAGGGGTCACCGGGGAGCTGTTTTTT. Together with reference TRBV15 and TRBJ2-2, the CDR3 gives the full variable domain: DAMVIQNPRYQVTQFGKPVTLSCSQTLNHNVMYWYQQKSSQAPKLLFHYYDKDFNNEADTPDNFQSRRPNTSFCFLDIRSPGLGDTAMYLCATSTRGTGVTGELFFGEGSRLTVL.

The gene calls are TRBV6-5 and TRBJ1-1; TRBD1 matches 9 bases. This CDR3 region has 15 residues. The junction had 6 bases not matched to a gene; V was cut back by 7 bases and J by 0 bases. Germline CDR1 reads MNHEY; CDR2 reads SVGAGI. The CDR3 is CASKAQGAMNTEAFF. CDR3 sequence (DNA): TGTGCCAGCAAGGCACAGGGGGCTATGAACACTGAAGCTTTCTTT.

The rearrangement joins TRBV7-9 to TRBJ2-1; 9 bases are shared with TRBD2. Germline trimming cut 3 bases from V and 6 bases from J; bases unmatched to any gene: 6. The length of the CDR3 is 15 residues. The V gene's germline CDR1 is SEHNR and CDR2 FQNEAQ (reference sequence). CDR3 loop: CASSLVAGDPNEQFF. In DNA, the CDR3 is TGTGCCAGCAGCTTGGTAGCGGGGGACCCCAATGAGCAGTTCTTC. Drawing the rest from reference TRBV7-9 and TRBJ2-1, the complete variable domain is DTGVSQNPRHKITKRGQNVTFRCDPISEHNRLYWYRQTLGQGPEFLTYFQNEAQLEKSRLLSDRFSAERPKGSFSTLEIQRTEQGDSAMYLCASSLVAGDPNEQFFGPGTRLTVL.

The V call is TRBV10-1, the J call TRBJ2-2; 7 bases line up with TRBD1. Trimming took 6 bases from V and 6 from J; bases not matched to a gene: 1. Germline V lookup: CDR1 WNHNN, CDR2 SYGVQD (reference sequence). The CDR3 spans 12 residues. The CDR3 loop reads CASSGTAGELFF. In DNA form, the CDR3 reads TGCGCCAGCAGCGGGACAGCCGGGGAGCTGTTTTTT.

The chain uses TRBV11-3 and TRBJ1-6; 8 bases align to TRBD1. This CDR3 has 18 amino acids. Germline CDR1 is SGHNT and CDR2 is YENEEA. V shed 7 bases and J 1 base; nucleotides not matched to a gene: 12. CDR3 residues: CASTQGARGGSYNSPLHF. CDR3 DNA sequence: TGTGCCAGCACCCAGGGGGCCAGGGGAGGATCCTATAATTCACCCCTCCACTTT.

The V and J genes are TRBV29-1 and TRBJ2-3; 7 nucleotides agree with TRBD1. In germline, CDR1 is SQVTM, CDR2 ANQGSEA. This CDR3 comprises 15 residues. J lost 0 bases, V lost 8 bases, and 11 bases had no gene match. CDR3 nucleotide sequence: TGCAGCTCCAGGGCCGGGACAGCTAGCACAGATACGCAGTATTTT. It translates to CSSRAGTASTDTQYF.

This chain links TRBV6-5 with TRBJ1-5; tentative D call: TRBD1 (5 bases). This CDR3 comprises 15 residues. The germline CDR1 and CDR2 sequences are MNHEY and SVGAGI. Deletions cut 7 bases from V and 0 bases from J, with 13 bases between. CDR3 DNA: TGTGCCAGCACCGGAGGGACTTATAGCAATCAGCCCCAGCATTTT. Translated: CASTGGTYSNQPQHF.

This chain uses TRBV28 with TRBJ1-2; weak D call: TRBD1 (5 bases). The V gene's germline CDR1 is MDHEN and CDR2 SYDVKM. This CDR3 is built from 14 residues. Trimming shortened V by 2 bases and J by 2 bases, and 9 bases separated the two germline ends. DNA for the CDR3: TGTGCCAGCAGTTTAGGGGCAGGGAACTATGGCTACACCTTC. Its protein is CASSLGAGNYGYTF.

The chain couples TRBV27 to TRBJ1-2, with a weak D call TRBD1 (5 bases). Germline V gene lookup returns CDR1 MNHEY and CDR2 SMNVEV (reference sequence). The CDR3 has 12 amino acids. V gave up 5 bases and J gave up 8 bases, with 12 bases separating them. The CDR3 protein is CASSAGPAGYTF. CDR3 coding DNA: TGTGCCAGCAGTGCAGGGCCCGCGGGCTACACCTTC.

The rearrangement uses TRBV6-5 and TRBJ1-4; 7 bases are a match to TRBD1. The CDR3 loop spans 14 amino acids. Germline CDR1 is MNHEY and CDR2 is SVGAGI. Losses at the gene ends were 5 bases for V and 8 bases for J; bases not matched to a gene: 8. The CDR3 loop reads CASSHYRGQEKLFF. The CDR3 DNA reads as TGTGCCAGCAGTCACTACAGGGGTCAAGAAAAACTGTTTTTT.

This chain links TRBV19 with TRBJ1-6; 10 bases map to TRBD1. Germline CDR1 reads LNHDA; CDR2 reads SQIVND (reference sequence). The CDR3 contains 14 residues. V was pared by 6 bases and J by 7 bases, with 3 bases of the junction left unmatched. DNA for the CDR3: TGTGCCAGTAGAAGGACAGGGGGAAATTCACCCCTCCACTTT. Translated, it gives CASRRTGGNSPLHF.

V usage is TRBV10-2 and J usage is TRBJ1-6; a possible D gene is TRBD1 (5 bases). Trimming removed 5 bases from V and 16 bases from J, with 27 bases in between. Germline-derived CDR1 and CDR2 are WSHSY and SAAADI. The CDR3 contains 16 residues. The CDR3 DNA is TGCGCCAGCAGTACAGACACCGGGGACTTGAGGTCGTCTCTCCACTTT. Its protein is CASSTDTGDLRSSLHF.

V and J are TRBV6-2 or TRBV6-3 and TRBJ2-5, with 8 bases matching TRBD1. The CDR3 contains 20 residues. Germline V gene sequence: CDR1 MNHEY, CDR2 SVGEGT. Losses at the gene ends were 3 bases for V and 5 bases for J; bases not matched to a gene: 23. CDR3 nucleotide sequence: TGTGCCAGCAGTTATTCTAAGATTTTACCCCGGCAGGGGGCCCGGGAGACCCAGTACTTC. Protein product: CASSYSKILPRQGARETQYF.

V and J are TRBV6-2 or TRBV6-3 and TRBJ1-3; D gene uncertain. V dropped 5 bases and J dropped 2 bases, with 22 bases sitting between them. Germline values: CDR1 MNHEY, CDR2 SVGEGT. CDR3 size: 18 residues. DNA of the CDR3: TGTGCCAGCAGTACTCGACCTACCGGACTTTTTACTGGAAACACCATATATTTT. This encodes CASSTRPTGLFTGNTIYF.

V is TRBV5-1 and J is TRBJ2-7; no clear D gene. Germline V CDR1 and CDR2: SGHRS, YFSETQ. The CDR3 length is 13 residues. Trimming left V 7 bases short and J 3 bases short, with 14 bases between. The CDR3 region is CASGLGEDYEQYF. The CDR3 bases are TGCGCCAGCGGTTTGGGCGAAGACTACGAGCAGTACTTC. The whole variable domain, remainder taken from reference TRBV5-1 and TRBJ2-7, is KAGVTQTPRYLIKTRGQQVTLSCSPISGHRSVSWYQQTPGQGLQFLFEYFSETQRNKGNFPGRFSGRQFSNSRSEMNVSTLELGDSALYLCASGLGEDYEQYFGPGTRLTVT.

J is TRBJ1-2 and V is TRBV30; a weak D match, TRBD1 (6 bases). V gave up 3 bases and J gave up 5 bases, with 16 bases separating them. CDR1 and CDR2 (germline): GTSNPN, SVGIG (reference sequence). The CDR3 is made up of 14 amino acids. CDR3 loop: CAWRTSDRPYGYTF. The CDR3 region has the DNA TGTGCCTGGAGAACCTCTGACAGGCCGTATGGCTACACCTTC.

The chain combines TRBV19 with TRBJ2-3; tentatively, D is TRBD2 (7 bases). CDR3 length: 15 amino acids. V shed 1 base and J shed 4 bases, with 12 bases lying between them. Germline lookup yields CDR1 LNHDA and CDR2 SQIVND (reference sequence). CDR3 in DNA: TGTGCCAGTAGTATAGCGGGGGGCCTTTCAGATACGCAGTATTTT. Translation gives CASSIAGGLSDTQYF. Based on the CDR3 plus reference TRBV19 and TRBJ2-3, the full variable domain is DGGITQSPKYLFRKEGQNVTLSCEQNLNHDAMYWYRQDPGQGLRLIYYSQIVNDFQKGDIAEGYSVSREKKESFPLTVTSAQKNPTAFYLCASSIAGGLSDTQYFGPGTRLTVL.

This clone appeared a single time. Additional DNA sequences in this sample encode the identical CDR3. CDR3 nucleotide sequence: TGCAGCGTGGGGGGGCTCAACTATGGCTACACCTTC. This codes for CSVGGLNYGYTF. This chain joins TRBV29-1 and TRBJ1-2; D perhaps matches TRBD1 (6 bases). Germline CDR1 SQVTM, CDR2 ANQGSEA. The CDR3 is 12 residues long. The germline V and J ends were trimmed by 6 bases and 2 bases, with 10 bases remaining between them.

This clone was detected once. The chain combines TRBV7-6 with TRBJ2-2, with no clear D. From germline, CDR1 is SGHVS and CDR2 FNYEAQ. CDR3 size: 14 residues. V was clipped by 1 base and J by 5 bases, with 8 bases between them. In DNA form, the CDR3 reads TGTGCCAGCAGCTTAGGTTCCGGGACCGGGGAGCTGTTTTTT. Protein sequence: CASSLGSGTGELFF.

This chain joins TRBV18 and TRBJ1-2; D may be TRBD1 (6 bases). Germline lookup yields CDR1 KGHSH and CDR2 LQKENI. V was pared by 0 bases and J by 4 bases, with 9 bases between. CDR3 length: 14 residues. The CDR3 loop reads CASSPPWDTYGYTF. The CDR3 DNA sequence: TGTGCCAGCTCACCACCGTGGGACACCTATGGCTACACCTTC.

This chain joins TRBV12-5 and TRBJ1-3, with TRBD1 as a possible D gene (6 bases). Germline lookup yields CDR1 LGHNT and CDR2 FRNRAP. Trimming stripped 1 base from V and 3 bases from J, with 13 bases between. The CDR3 runs to 16 residues. The CDR3, as DNA: TGTGCTAGTGGTTTGGGAACAGGGATGGATGGAAACACCATATATTTT. Encoded protein: CASGLGTGMDGNTIYF.

The sample holds a few counts of this clone. The V and J genes are TRBV25-1 and TRBJ1-2, with 10 bases matching TRBD1. Per germline, CDR1 MGHDK and CDR2 SYGVNS. This CDR3 contains 12 residues. V lost 5 bases to trimming and J lost 8 bases; unmatched junction nucleotides: 2. CDR3 sequence (DNA): TGTGCCAGCAGTCGACAGGGGGCAGGCTACACCTTC. This gives the protein CASSRQGAGYTF.